The clone carrying this T cell receptor beta chain was detected many times. Its specificity is unknown. These data come from a study of human T cells and chemical hapten exposure. The library put unique molecular identifiers onto individual cDNA molecules. TCRdb reprocessed the RACE reads with MiXCR, giving one entry per CDR3 protein. The sample has fewer than 95,000 distinct CDR3 sequences; roughly 11% are singletons. Study results and limitations: Expanded TCRs formed significantly more large CDR3 similarity clusters than controls.

Time point in this sample: patch test 2, 6 weeks after DPC sensitization. Treatment in this sample: therapeutic diphenylcyclopropenone sensitization with weekly scalp DPC. Germline V gene data show CDR1 as SGHTA and CDR2 as FQGTGA. The CDR3 length is 13 residues. V lost 5 bases, J lost 6 bases, and 13 bases lay in between. The specimen was whole blood, collected in connection with sensitization to the hapten diphenylcyclopropenone (DPC). This receptor was obtained from a middle-aged man with alopecia areata. Some clones in this sample may be carry-over from other donors' samples. The chain joins TRBV7-3 to TRBJ1-2; maybe TRBD1 (5 bases). CDR3 DNA: TGTGCCAGCAGCCCAGGGACCAGGAATGGCTACACCTTC. Its translation: CASSPGTRNGYTF.